This TCR beta chain was recorded in a study of blood T cell repertoires in COVID-19. About the study: Collection of acute and convalescent COVID-19 samples took place in the United States, Italy and Spain. Sources were T cells, B-cell-depleted T cells, or PBMCs; the material itself was cDNA or gDNA.

Germline CDR1 reads SGDLS; CDR2 reads YYNGEE. This CDR3 spans 18 amino acids. After removal of 2 bases from V and 8 bases from J, the junction contained 13 bases not matched to a gene. Under the authors' procedure: Scientists estimated how many nucleated cells there were by amplifying reference gene primers. The method was immunoSEQ multiplex PCR; TCRdb's version includes in-frame clones alone and lacks a portion of them. V and J calls and clone size follow that table, whereas D and trimming were derived from the DNA. The data show roughly 140,000 clones, more than 70% seen once. The clonotype originates from a woman between 45 and 65 years old with acute or convalescent COVID-19. The chain links TRBV9 to TRBJ1-4; TRBD1 aligns across 12 bases. Input material: peripheral blood. The CDR3 bases are TGTGCCAGCAGCGTGGAGGGGACAGGGGGCTTACCTTTCGAAAAACTGTTTTTT. Protein product: CASSVEGTGGLPFEKLFF.